This TCR beta chain originates from a study of cytomegalovirus exposure and HLA in healthy donors. In the study overall: Tens of millions of unique TCRs, all from HLA-typed donors, were included in an early release of the data.

This clone was counted a few times. The PCR used 60 Vbeta and 13 Jbeta primers. Only in-frame clones appear in the TCRdb table, and some are missing; sequencing was by immunoSEQ multiplex PCR. Among around 94,000 clones listed, approximately 80% were seen once. This CDR3 has 17 residues. Germline values: CDR1 MGHRA, CDR2 YSYEKL. V lost 1 base to trimming and J lost 2 bases; unmatched junction nucleotides: 5. The sample consisted of PBMCs. V gene TRBV4-1 combines with J gene TRBJ2-1, with 10 nucleotides matching TRBD1. The sequence was obtained from a human donor in good health. This CDR3 is CASSQGLTGGPYNEQFF. DNA for the CDR3: TGCGCCAGCAGCCAAGGATTGACAGGGGGCCCCTACAATGAGCAGTTCTTC.